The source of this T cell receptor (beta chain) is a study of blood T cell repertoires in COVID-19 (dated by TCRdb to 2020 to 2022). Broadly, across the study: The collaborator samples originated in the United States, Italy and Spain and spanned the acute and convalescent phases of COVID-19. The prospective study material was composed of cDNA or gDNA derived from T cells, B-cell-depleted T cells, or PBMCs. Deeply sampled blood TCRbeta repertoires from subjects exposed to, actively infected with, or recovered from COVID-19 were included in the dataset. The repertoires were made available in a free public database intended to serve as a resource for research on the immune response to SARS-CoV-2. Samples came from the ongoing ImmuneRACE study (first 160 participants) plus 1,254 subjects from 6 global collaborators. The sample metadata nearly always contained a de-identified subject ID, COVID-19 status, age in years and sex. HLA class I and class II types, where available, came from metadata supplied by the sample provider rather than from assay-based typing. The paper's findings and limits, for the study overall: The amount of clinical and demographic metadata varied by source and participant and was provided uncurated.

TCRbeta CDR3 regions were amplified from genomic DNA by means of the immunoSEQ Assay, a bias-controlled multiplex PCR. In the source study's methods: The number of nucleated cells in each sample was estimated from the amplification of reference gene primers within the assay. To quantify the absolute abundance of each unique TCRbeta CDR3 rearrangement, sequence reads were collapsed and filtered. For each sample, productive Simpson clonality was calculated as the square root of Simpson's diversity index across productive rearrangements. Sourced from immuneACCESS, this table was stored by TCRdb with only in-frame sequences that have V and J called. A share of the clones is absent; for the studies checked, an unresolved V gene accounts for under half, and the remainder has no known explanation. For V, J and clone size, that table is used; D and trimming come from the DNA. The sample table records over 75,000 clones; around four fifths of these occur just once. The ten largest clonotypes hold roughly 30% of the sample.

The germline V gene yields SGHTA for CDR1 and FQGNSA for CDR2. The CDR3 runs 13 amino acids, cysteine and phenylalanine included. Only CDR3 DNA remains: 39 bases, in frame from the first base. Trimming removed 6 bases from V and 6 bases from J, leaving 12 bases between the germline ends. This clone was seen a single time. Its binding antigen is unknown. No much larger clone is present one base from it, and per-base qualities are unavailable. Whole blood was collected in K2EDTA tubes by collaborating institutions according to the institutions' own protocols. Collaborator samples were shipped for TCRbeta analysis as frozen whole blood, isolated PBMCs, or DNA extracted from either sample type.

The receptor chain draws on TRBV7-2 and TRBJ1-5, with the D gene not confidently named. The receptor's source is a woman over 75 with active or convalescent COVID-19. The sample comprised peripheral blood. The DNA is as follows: TGTGCCAGCAGTCCAACCCGGGGTCAGCCCCAGCATTTT. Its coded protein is CASSPTRGQPQHF.